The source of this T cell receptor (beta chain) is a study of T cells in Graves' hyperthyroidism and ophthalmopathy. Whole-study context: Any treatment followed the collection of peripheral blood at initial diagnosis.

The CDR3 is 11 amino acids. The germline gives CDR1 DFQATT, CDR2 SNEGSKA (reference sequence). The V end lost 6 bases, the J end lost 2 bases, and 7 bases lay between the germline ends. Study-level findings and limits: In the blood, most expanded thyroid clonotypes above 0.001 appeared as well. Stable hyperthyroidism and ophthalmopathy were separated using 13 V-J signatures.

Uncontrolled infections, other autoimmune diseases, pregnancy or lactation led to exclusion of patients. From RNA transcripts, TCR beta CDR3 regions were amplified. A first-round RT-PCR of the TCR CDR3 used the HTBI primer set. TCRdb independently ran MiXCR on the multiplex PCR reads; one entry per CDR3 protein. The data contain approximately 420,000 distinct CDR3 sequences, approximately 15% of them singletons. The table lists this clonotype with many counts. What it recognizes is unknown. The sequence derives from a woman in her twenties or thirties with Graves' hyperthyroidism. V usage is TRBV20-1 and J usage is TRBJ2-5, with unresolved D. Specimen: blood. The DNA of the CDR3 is TGCAGTGCGCGGATTCAAGAGACCCAGTACTTC. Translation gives CSARIQETQYF.